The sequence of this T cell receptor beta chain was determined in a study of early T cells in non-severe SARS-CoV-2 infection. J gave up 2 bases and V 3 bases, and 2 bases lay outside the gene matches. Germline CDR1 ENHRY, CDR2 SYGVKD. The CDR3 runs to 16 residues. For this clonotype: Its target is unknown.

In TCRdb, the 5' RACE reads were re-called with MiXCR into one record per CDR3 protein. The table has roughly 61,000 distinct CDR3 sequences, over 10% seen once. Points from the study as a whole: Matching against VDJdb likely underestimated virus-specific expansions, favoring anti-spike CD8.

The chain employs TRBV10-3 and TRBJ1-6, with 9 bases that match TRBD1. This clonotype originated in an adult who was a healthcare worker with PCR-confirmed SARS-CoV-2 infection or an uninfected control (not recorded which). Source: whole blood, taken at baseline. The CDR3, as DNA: TGTGCCATCAGTGAAGGGGACAGGGCCTATAATTCACCCCTCCACTTT. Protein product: CAISEGDRAYNSPLHF.